The clone carrying this T cell receptor beta chain was seen ten or more times. Its specificity is unknown. The V gene's germline CDR1 is MDHEN and CDR2 SYDVKM. V dropped 4 bases and J dropped 2 bases, with 14 bases sitting between them. This CDR3 is 15 amino acids long. The entry originates in a study of T-cell reconstitution after alpha-beta-depleted transplantation in children. Study-level points and caveats: Reportedly, only several hundred clones from non-depleted graft cells drove alpha-beta T-cell counts at about two months. There were some patients whose high TCRbeta diversity at day 60 came from surviving recipient T cells and thymic progenitors. From newly produced T cells came most of the T-cell counts and diversity one year after transplant.

The library targeted TCRbeta and was prepared with unique molecular identifiers. MiXCR, applied by TCRdb to the PCR reads, yields one record per CDR3 protein. The sample includes a few hundred thousand distinct CDR3 sequences, approximately 7% of them seen just once. The receptor comes from a boy younger than 10 with acute lymphoblastic leukemia, due to receive a stem cell transplant. Sample: PBMCs, taken before TCRalphabeta/CD19-depleted stem cell transplant. J is TRBJ1-2 and V is TRBV28, with D possibly being TRBD1 (5 bases). In nucleotides, the CDR3 is TGTGCCAGCAGTTCCAGCGGGACGGGAAACTATGGCTACACCTTC. It codes for CASSSSGTGNYGYTF.